The source of this T cell receptor beta chain is a study of spatial heterogeneity in lung cancer (dated by TCRdb to between 2018 and 2021). Background on the whole study: Beta-chain transcripts were consistently detected in greater numbers than alpha-chain transcripts, which likely reflects a higher abundance of beta-chain transcripts. In the raw uncorrected reads, each unique combination of TCR and UMI appeared on average more than ten times. In non-small cell lung cancer, the study quantitatively compared TCR alpha and beta repertoires across several tumor regions, matched nontumor lung, and blood. The study linked features of the TCR repertoire to counts of nonsynonymous mutations, which were determined by whole-exome sequencing of tumor tissue. At surgery, both alpha and beta chains were TCR-sequenced in 200 to 250 tumor regions, some 64 matched nontumor lung samples and a few dozen PBMC samples. The paper as a whole reports these results and caveats: Ubiquitous expanded tumor TCRs were detected in blood more often at tumor resection than at routine follow-up. Confirming at a functional level the hypothesis that regional TCRs recognize regional mutations was considered to require additional single-cell paired TCR alpha and beta sequencing.

The library relied on 5' RACE. These reads were obtained on a NextSeq 500. In the TCR library protocol, a unique molecular identifier was attached to each TCR cDNA molecule so that PCR and sequencing errors could be corrected. The study's processing was this. Decombinator tools were used for TCR identification, UMI-based error correction and CDR3 extraction. TCRs above a frequency of 2 per 1,000, corresponding to the top 1% of the tumor frequency distribution, were defined as expanded. Each repertoire was subsampled 100 times to 5,000 TCRs, after which Renyi diversity was computed with the R vegan package. CDR3 similarity networks were constructed using string-kernel similarity of amino acid triplets, with links drawn between CDR3s whose pairwise similarity was above 0.82. TCRdb's own reprocessing of the public reads used fastp at Q25 and MiXCR and kept productive beta chains. Every entry covers one CDR3 protein and lists the most common genes and DNA from its rows. Clone size and V and J calls follow TCRdb, not the original study. The sample data list 12,000 to 15,000 distinct CDR3 sequences, and 7% to 9% of these were observed just once. In total, the top ten clones hold 33% of the sample.

What the time point label conveys for this sample: sample taken at primary tumor resection. TCR sequencing used whole RNA extracted from tumor and nontumor lung tissue, or from cryopreserved PBMC samples, without cell sorting. Donors were 72 patients with early-stage, untreated non-small cell lung cancer from the lung TRACERx cohort. Only patients for whom sufficient RNA was available from at least two tumor regions were selected for TCR sequencing. There are a few counts of this clonotype. Its recognized antigen is unknown. One base away there is no much larger clone; base qualities are not given. The origin of this receptor is a female donor with early-stage non-small cell lung cancer. Here the sequenced sample was PBMCs, taken at surgery.

The CDR3 reads as follows: CASRIAGGSTNEQFF. Read as DNA, the sequence is TGTGCCAGCAGGATCGCTGGGGGGTCGACCAATGAGCAGTTCTTC. The chain joins TRBV7-2 to TRBJ2-1; TRBD2 is a possible D gene, resting on 6 matching bases. Deletion took 6 bases off V and 6 bases off J, with a span of 18 bases between the germline ends. Counted from cysteine to phenylalanine, this CDR3 has 15 amino acids. Solely the CDR3 DNA is kept, with 45 bases framed from the first base. From the germline V gene, CDR1 is SGHTA and CDR2 is FQGNSA.